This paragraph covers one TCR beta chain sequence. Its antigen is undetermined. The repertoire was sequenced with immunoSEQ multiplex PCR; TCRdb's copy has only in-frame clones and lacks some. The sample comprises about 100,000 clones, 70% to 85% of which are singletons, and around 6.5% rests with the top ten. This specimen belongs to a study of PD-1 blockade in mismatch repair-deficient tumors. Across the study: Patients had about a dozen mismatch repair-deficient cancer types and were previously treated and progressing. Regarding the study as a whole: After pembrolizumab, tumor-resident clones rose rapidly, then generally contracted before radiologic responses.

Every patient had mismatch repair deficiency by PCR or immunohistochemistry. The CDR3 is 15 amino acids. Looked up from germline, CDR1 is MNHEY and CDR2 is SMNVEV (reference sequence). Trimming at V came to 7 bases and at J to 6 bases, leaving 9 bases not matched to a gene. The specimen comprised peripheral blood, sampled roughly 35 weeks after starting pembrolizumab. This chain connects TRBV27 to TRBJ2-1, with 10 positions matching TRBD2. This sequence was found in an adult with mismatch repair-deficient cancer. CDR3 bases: TGTGCCAGCAAGGGAAGCGGGAGGGCCTCCAATGAGCAGTTCTTC. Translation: CASKGSGRASNEQFF.